Sequencing of this TCR beta chain was carried out in a study of blood T cells in healthy people across ages. Germline V lookup: CDR1 SQVTM, CDR2 ANQGSEA. The CDR3 has 17 amino acids. A second PCR of roughly 7 to 11 cycles used a sample-barcoded 5' primer and a J-beta primer mix. TCRdb used MiXCR to reprocess the 5' RACE reads, holding one entry per CDR3 protein. The table shows roughly 680,000 distinct CDR3 sequences, with 49% occurring only once. The sample consisted of blood. This rearrangement joins TRBV29-1 to TRBJ2-1; 12 nucleotides match TRBD2. The J call may be mistaken, given a closer DNA end match to TRBJ2-7. The clonotype was recovered from a woman between 55 and 75 years old in good health. CDR3 sequence (DNA): TGCAGCGTTGATTCTCTAGCGGGAGGGAGCTCCTACAATGAGCAGTACTTC. This translates into CSVDSLAGGSSYNEQYF.